This record concerns one TCR beta chain sequence. The TCR-sequenced patients were three responders to pembrolizumab. The data belong to a study of PD-1 blockade in mismatch repair-deficient tumors. The assay was immunoSEQ multiplex PCR, and TCRdb's table has in-frame clones only and misses some. The table has approximately 100,000 clones, 65% to 85% seen once. This TCR derives from an adult with mismatch repair-deficient cancer. The sample was peripheral blood, taken approximately 35 weeks after starting pembrolizumab.

The DNA of the CDR3 is TGTGCCAGCAGCTTAGGAGGGGAGCCCGCGGGGGAGCTGTTTTTT. Protein: CASSLGGEPAGELFF. This chain joins TRBV11-3 and TRBJ2-2; D is perhaps TRBD1 or TRBD2 (5 bases each). Trimming pared 1 base from V and 8 bases from J, leaving 14 bases between. Germline CDR1 SGHNT, CDR2 YENEEA. The CDR3 contains 15 residues.